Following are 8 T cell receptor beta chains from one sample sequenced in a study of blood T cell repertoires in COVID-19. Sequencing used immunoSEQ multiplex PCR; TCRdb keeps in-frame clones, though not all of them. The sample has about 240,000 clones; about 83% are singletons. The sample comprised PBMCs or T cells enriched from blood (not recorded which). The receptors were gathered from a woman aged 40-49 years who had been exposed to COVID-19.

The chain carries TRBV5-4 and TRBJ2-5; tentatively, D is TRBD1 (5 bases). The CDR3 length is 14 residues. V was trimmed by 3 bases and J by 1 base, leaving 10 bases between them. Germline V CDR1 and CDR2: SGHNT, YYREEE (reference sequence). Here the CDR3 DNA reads TGTGCCAGCAGCTCGGTAGGGGTCCAAGAGACCCAGTACTTC. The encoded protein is CASSSVGVQETQYF. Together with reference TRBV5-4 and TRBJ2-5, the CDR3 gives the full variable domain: ETGVTQSPTHLIKTRGQQVTLRCSSQSGHNTVSWYQQALGQGPQFIFQYYREEENGRGNFPPRFSGLQFPNYSSELNVNALELDDSALYLCASSSVGVQETQYFGPGTRLLVL.

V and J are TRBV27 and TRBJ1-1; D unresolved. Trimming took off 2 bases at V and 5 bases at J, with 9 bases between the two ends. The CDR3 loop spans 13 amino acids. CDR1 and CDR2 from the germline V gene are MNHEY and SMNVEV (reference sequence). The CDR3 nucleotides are TGTGCCAGCAGTTTAGGGCCGGGGACTGAAGCTTTCTTT. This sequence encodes CASSLGPGTEAFF.

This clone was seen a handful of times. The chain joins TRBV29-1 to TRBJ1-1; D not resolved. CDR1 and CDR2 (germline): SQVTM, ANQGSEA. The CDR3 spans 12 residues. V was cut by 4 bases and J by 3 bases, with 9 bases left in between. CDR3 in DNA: TGCAGCGTTGGAGTAGTCGACACTGAAGCTTTCTTT. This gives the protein CSVGVVDTEAFF.

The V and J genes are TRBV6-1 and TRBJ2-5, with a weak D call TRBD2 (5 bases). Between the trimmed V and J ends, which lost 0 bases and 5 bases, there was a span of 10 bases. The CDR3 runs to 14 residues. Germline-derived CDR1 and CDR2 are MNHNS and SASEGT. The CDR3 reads CASSEATGMETQYF. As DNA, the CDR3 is TGTGCCAGCAGTGAAGCAACGGGGATGGAGACCCAGTACTTC.

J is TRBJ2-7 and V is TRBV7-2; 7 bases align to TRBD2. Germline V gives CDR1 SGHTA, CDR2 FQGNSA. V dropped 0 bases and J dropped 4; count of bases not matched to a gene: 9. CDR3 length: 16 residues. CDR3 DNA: TGTGCCAGCAGCTTAGCAAGCGGGGCGCCGCAATACGAGCAGTACTTC. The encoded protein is CASSLASGAPQYEQYF.

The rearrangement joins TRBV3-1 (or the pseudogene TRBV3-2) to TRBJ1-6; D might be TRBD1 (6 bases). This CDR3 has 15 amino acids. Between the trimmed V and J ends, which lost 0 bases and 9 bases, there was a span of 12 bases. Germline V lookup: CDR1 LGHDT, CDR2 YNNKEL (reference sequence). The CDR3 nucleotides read TGTGCCAGCAGCCAAGAGGGGGCTTTCAGTTCACCCCTCCACTTT. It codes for CASSQEGAFSSPLHF.

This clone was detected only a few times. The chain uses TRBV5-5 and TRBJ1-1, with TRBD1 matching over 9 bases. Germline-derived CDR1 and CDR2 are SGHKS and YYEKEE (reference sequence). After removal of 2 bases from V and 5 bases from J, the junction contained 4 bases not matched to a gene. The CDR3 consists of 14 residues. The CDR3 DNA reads TGTGCCAGCAGCTTATGGGACAGGGATACTGAAGCTTTCTTT. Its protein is CASSLWDRDTEAFF.

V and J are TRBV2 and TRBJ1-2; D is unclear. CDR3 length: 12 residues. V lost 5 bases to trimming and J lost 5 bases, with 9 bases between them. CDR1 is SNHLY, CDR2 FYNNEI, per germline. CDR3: CASSSEGYGYTF. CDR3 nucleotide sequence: TGTGCCAGCAGTTCCGAGGGTTATGGCTACACCTTC.